This entry concerns a single T cell receptor beta chain. Its antigen is undetermined. Germline loops: CDR1 LGHNA, CDR2 YSLEER. The CDR3 is made up of 15 amino acids. V lost 4 bases to trimming and J lost 5 bases; unmatched junction nucleotides: 10. The protocol was immunoSEQ multiplex PCR, while the TCRdb copy is restricted to in-frame clones and leaves out a portion. The sample carries under 85,000 clones, more than 75% recorded once. The sample belongs to a study of OX40 agonist ivuxolimab in advanced cancers. Study summary: Patients were dosed with the agonistic anti-OX40 (CD134) antibody ivuxolimab. Two cutaneous melanoma patients and one hepatocellular carcinoma patient, three in all, had partial responses. Overall study results and limits: On average, a greater number of expanded clones characterised CD8+ T cells relative to CD4+.

Sequencing used CD4+ or CD8+ T cells sorted from blood, obtained in a trial of the OX40 agonist ivuxolimab. The sequence was collected from an adult with an advanced solid tumor such as melanoma, head and neck, liver or kidney cancer. The chain combines TRBV4-3 with TRBJ2-5; TRBD2 agrees at 7 bases. In nucleotides, the CDR3 is TGCGCCAGCAGCCCCAAGCCGGGGGGTGGGGAGACCCAGTACTTC. Protein sequence: CASSPKPGGGETQYF.